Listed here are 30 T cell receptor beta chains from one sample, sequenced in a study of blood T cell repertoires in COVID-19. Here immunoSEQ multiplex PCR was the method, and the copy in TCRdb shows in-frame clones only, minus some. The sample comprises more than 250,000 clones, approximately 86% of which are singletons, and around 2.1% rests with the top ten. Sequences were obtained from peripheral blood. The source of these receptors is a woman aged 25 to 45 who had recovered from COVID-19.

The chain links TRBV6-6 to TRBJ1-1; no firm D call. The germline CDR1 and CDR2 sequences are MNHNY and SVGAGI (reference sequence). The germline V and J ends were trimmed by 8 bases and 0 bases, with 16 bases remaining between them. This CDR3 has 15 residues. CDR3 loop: CASRRGINMNTEAFF. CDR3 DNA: TGTGCCAGCCGAAGAGGGATTAATATGAACACTGAAGCTTTCTTT.

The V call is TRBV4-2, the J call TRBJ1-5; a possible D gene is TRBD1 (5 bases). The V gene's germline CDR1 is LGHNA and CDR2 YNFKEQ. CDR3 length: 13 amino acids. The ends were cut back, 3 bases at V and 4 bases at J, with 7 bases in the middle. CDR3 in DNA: TGTGCCAGCAGCCACACAGGTAATCAGCCCCAGCATTTT. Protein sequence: CASSHTGNQPQHF.

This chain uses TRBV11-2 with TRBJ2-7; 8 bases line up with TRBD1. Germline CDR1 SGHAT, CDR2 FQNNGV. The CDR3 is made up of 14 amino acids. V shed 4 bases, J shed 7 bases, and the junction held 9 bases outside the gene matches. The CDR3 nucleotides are TGTGCCAGCAGCTCCACGACAGGGGATAGGGAGCAGTACTTC. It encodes CASSSTTGDREQYF.

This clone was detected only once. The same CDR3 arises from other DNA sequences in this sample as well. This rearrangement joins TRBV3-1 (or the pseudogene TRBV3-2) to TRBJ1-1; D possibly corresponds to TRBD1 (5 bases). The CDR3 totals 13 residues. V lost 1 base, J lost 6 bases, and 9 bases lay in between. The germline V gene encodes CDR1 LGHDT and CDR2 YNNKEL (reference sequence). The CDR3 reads CASSQGQGAEAFF. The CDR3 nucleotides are TGTGCCAGCAGCCAAGGGCAGGGTGCTGAAGCTTTCTTT.

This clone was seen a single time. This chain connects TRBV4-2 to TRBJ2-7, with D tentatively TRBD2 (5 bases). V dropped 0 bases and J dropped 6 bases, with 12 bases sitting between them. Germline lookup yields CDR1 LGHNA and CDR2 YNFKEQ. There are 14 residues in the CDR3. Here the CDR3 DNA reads TGTGCCAGCAGCCAAGATCACTGGAGCGGCGAGCAGTACTTC. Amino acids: CASSQDHWSGEQYF.

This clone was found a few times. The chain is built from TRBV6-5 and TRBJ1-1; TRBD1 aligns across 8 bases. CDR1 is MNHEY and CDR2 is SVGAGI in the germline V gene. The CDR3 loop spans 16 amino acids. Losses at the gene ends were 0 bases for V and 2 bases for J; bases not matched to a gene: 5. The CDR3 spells CASSYSAGGFNTEAFF. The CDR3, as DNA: TGTGCCAGCAGTTACTCGGCAGGGGGCTTCAACACTGAAGCTTTCTTT.

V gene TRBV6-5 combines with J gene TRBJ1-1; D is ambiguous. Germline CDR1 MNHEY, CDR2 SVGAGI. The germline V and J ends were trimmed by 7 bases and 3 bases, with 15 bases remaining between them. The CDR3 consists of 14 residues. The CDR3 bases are TGTGCCAGCACCTTCGGAGGGCTTGACACTGAAGCTTTCTTT. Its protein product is CASTFGGLDTEAFF.

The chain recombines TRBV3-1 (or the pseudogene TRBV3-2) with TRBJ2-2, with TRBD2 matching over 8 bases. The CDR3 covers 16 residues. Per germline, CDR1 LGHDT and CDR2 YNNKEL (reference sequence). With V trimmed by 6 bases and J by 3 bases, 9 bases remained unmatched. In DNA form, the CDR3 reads TGTGCCAGCAGGCAACACGGGAGGGGGGACACCGGGGAGCTGTTTTTT. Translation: CASRQHGRGDTGELFF.

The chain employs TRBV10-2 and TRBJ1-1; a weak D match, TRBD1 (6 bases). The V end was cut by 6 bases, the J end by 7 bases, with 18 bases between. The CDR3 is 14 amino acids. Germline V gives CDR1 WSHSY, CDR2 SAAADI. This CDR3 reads CASRKGDVGNEAFF. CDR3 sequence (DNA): TGCGCCAGCAGGAAGGGGGATGTCGGGAATGAAGCTTTCTTT.

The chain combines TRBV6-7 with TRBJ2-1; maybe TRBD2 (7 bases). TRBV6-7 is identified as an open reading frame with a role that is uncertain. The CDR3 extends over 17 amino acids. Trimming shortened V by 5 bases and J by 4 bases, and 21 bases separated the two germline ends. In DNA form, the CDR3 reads TGTGCCAGCAGTGGGGAGGGGGACCTTCCCCCTTACAATGAGCAGTTCTTC. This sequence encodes CASSGEGDLPPYNEQFF.

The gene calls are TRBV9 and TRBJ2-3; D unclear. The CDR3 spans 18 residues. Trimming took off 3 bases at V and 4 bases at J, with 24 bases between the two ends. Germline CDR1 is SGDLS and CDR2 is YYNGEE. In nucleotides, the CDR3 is TGTGCCAGCAGCGAGAGTAGGTCGCGGTACACACCCGCAGATACGCAGTATTTT. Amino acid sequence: CASSESRSRYTPADTQYF.

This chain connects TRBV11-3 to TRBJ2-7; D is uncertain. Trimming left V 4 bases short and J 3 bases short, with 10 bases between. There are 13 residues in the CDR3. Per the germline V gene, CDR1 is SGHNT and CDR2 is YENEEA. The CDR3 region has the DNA TGTGCCAGCAGCTCTGGCTCTTTCTACGAGCAGTACTTC. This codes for CASSSGSFYEQYF.

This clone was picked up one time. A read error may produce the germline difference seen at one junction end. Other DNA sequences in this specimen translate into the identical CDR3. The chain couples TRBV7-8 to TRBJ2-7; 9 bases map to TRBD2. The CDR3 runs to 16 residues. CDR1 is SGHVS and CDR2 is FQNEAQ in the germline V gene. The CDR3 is CASSLVSVAGVYEQYF. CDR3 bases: TGCGCCAGCAGCTTAGTTAGTGTAGCGGGAGTGTACGAGCAGTACTTC.

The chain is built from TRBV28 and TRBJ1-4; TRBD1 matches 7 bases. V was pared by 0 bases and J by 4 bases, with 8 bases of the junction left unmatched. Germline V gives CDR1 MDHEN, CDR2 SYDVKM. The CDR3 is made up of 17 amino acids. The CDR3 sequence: CASSLWTGTAINEKLFF. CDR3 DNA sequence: TGTGCCAGCAGTTTATGGACGGGGACAGCCATTAATGAAAAACTGTTTTTT.

CDR3 loop: CASSLAGEKLFF. The CDR3 region has the DNA TGTGCCAGCAGTTTGGCCGGGGAAAAACTGTTTTTT. This chain uses TRBV28 with TRBJ1-4; no clear D gene. This CDR3 is 12 amino acids long. Trimming took 3 bases from V and 8 from J, leaving 7 bases between them. Germline V lookup: CDR1 MDHEN, CDR2 SYDVKM.

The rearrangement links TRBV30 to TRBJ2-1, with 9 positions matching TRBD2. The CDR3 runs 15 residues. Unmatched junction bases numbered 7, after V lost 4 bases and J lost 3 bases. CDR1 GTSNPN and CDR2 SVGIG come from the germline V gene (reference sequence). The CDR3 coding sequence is TGTGCCTGGATCAGACTAGCGGACTACTACAATGAGCAGTTCTTC. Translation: CAWIRLADYYNEQFF.

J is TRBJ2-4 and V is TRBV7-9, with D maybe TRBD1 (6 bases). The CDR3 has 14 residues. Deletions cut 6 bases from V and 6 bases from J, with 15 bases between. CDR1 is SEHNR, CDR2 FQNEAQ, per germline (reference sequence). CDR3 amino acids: CASSIHLGGNIQYF. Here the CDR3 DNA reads TGTGCCAGCAGTATCCACCTAGGGGGAAACATTCAGTACTTC.

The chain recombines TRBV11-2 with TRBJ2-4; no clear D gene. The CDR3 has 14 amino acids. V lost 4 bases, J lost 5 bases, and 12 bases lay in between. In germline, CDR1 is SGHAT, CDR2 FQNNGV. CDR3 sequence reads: CASSSYSVENIQYF. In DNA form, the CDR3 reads TGTGCCAGCAGCTCATATTCGGTTGAAAACATTCAGTACTTC.

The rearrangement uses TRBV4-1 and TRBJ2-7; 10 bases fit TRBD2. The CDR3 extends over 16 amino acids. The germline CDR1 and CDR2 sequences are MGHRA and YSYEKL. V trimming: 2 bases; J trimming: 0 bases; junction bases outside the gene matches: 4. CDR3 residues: CASSQPSGGSSYEQYF. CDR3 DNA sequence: TGCGCCAGCAGCCAACCTAGCGGGGGCTCCTCCTACGAGCAGTACTTC.

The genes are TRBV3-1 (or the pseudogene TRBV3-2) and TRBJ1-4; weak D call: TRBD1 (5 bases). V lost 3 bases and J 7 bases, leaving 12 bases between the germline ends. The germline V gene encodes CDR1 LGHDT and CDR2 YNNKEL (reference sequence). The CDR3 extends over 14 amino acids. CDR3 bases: TGTGCCAGCAGCCAGCGGGGGAGGGCTGAAAAACTGTTTTTT. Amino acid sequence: CASSQRGRAEKLFF.

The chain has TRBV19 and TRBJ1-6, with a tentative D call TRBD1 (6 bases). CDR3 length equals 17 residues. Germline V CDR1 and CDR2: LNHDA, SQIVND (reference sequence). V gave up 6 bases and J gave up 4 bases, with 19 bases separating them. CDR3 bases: TGTGCCAGTAGCCACTCTTACCGGGGACAATATAATTCACCCCTCCACTTT. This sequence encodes CASSHSYRGQYNSPLHF.

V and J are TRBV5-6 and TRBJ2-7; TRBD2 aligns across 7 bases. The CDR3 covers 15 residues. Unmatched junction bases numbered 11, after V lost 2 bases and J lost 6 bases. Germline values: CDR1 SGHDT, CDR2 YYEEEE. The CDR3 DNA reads TGTGCCAGCAGCTTCCAAACTAGCGTGACGGTCGAGCAGTACTTC. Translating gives CASSFQTSVTVEQYF.

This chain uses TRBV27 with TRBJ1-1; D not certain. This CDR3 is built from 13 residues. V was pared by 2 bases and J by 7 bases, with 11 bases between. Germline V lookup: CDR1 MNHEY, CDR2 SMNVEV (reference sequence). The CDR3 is CASSLMGSNEAFF. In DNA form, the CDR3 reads TGTGCCAGCAGTTTAATGGGGAGCAATGAAGCTTTCTTT.

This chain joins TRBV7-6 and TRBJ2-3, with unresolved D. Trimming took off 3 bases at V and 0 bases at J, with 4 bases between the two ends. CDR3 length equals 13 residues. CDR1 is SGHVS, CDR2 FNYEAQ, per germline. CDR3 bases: TGTGCCAGCAGCTTCGGTAGCACAGATACGCAGTATTTT. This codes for CASSFGSTDTQYF.

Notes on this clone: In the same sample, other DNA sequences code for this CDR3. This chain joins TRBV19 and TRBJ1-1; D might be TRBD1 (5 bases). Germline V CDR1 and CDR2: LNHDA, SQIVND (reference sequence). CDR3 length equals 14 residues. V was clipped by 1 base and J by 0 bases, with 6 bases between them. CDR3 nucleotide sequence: TGTGCCAGTAGTATAGGGGGCCTGAACACTGAAGCTTTCTTT. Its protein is CASSIGGLNTEAFF.

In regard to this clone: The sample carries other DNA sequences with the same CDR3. For the CDR3, the DNA is TGTGCCAGCAGCGTGGGACAGCACAATGAGCAGTTCTTC. It codes for CASSVGQHNEQFF. This chain uses TRBV9 with TRBJ2-1; 7 nucleotides line up with TRBD1. The CDR3 is 13 amino acids. CDR1 and CDR2 (germline): SGDLS, YYNGEE. The V gene end was trimmed by 2 bases and the J gene end by 5 bases; junction bases not matched to a gene: 1.

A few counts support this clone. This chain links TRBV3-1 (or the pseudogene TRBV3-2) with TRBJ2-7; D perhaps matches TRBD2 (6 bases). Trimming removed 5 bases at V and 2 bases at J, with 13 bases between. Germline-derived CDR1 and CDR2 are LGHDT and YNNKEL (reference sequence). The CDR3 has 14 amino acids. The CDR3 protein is CASSGGGGTYEQYF. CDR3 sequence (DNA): TGTGCCAGCAGCGGGGGAGGTGGAACCTACGAGCAGTACTTC.

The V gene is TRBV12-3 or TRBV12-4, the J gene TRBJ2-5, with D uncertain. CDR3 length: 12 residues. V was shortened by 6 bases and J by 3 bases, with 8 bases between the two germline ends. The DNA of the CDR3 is TGTGCCAGCAGCCTCTATAAAGAGACCCAGTACTTC. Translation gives CASSLYKETQYF.

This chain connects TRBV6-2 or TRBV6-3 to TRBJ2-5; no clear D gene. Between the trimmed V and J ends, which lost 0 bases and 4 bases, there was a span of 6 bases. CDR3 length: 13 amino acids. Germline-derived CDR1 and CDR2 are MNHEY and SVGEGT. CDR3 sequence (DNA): TGTGCCAGCAGTTACTCGATCGGAGAGACCCAGTACTTC. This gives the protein CASSYSIGETQYF.

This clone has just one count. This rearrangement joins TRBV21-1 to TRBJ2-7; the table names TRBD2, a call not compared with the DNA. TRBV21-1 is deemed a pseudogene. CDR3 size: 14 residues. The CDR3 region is CASSPMPPLFEQYF. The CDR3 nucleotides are TGTGCCAGCAGCCCTATGCCCCCCCTTTTCGAGCAGTACTTC.